The 22 T cell receptor beta chains below come from one sample, sequenced in a study of T cells in Graves' hyperthyroidism and ophthalmopathy. Researchers amplified the TCR beta CDR3 regions from RNA transcripts. HTBI primers were used for first-round RT-PCR of the TCR CDR3. TCRdb recomputed calls from the multiplex PCR reads with MiXCR, one row per CDR3 protein. The sample lists 500,000 to 650,000 distinct CDR3 sequences, 40% to 50% seen once, with around 47% in the top ten. The sample was peripheral blood or thyroid tissue (not recorded which). The receptors were sampled from an adult woman with Graves' disease, either hyperthyroidism or ophthalmopathy (not recorded which).

This chain uses TRBV15 with TRBJ1-1; 7 bases fit TRBD1. J was trimmed by 4 bases and V by 3 bases; bases with no gene match: 11. This CDR3 has 16 residues. Germline V gives CDR1 LNHNV, CDR2 YYDKDF (reference sequence). The CDR3 spells CATSSSPGQVVTEAFF. The CDR3, as DNA: TGTGCCACCAGCAGCAGTCCCGGACAGGTAGTCACTGAAGCTTTCTTT.

This clonotype has ten or more counts. The chain couples TRBV6-5 to TRBJ1-1; no reliable D call. The V gene's germline CDR1 is MNHEY and CDR2 SVGAGI. V lost 11 bases, J lost 0 bases, and 16 bases lay in between. This CDR3 region has 14 residues. Here the CDR3 DNA reads TGTGCCGGTCCTGAGAGGGAATTGAACACTGAAGCTTTCTTT. This codes for CAGPERELNTEAFF.

The chain couples TRBV7-9 to TRBJ2-7; TRBD1 matches 8 bases. The CDR3 length is 14 residues. With V trimmed by 5 bases and J by 3 bases, 6 bases remained unmatched. Germline CDR1 is SEHNR and CDR2 is FQNEAQ (reference sequence). CDR3 sequence: CASSPAGQGYEQYF. CDR3 bases: TGTGCCAGCAGCCCAGCCGGACAGGGCTACGAGCAGTACTTC.

The rearrangement joins TRBV12-3 or TRBV12-4 to TRBJ1-2, with D possibly being TRBD1 (5 bases). V was cut by 2 bases and J by 8 bases, with 12 bases left in between. The CDR3 extends over 13 amino acids. The CDR3 region has the DNA TGTGCCAGCAGTTTAACCCAGGGAGGAGGCTACACCTTC. This codes for CASSLTQGGGYTF.

The V and J genes are TRBV20-1 and TRBJ1-5; the D gene is possibly TRBD1 (5 bases). Looked up from germline, CDR1 is DFQATT and CDR2 is SNEGSKA (reference sequence). CDR3 length: 16 residues. V lost 0 bases and J 0 bases, leaving 12 bases between the germline ends. This chain's CDR3 is CSARDGTDYSNQPQHF. CDR3 in DNA: TGCAGTGCTAGAGATGGGACTGATTATAGCAATCAGCCCCAGCATTTT.

This clonotype was seen a handful of times. The V call is TRBV5-5, the J call TRBJ1-5; TRBD1 might be the D (5 bases). The CDR3 loop spans 15 amino acids. Trimming took off 4 bases at V and 5 bases at J, with 16 bases between the two ends. Looked up from germline, CDR1 is SGHKS and CDR2 is YYEKEE (reference sequence). CDR3 DNA sequence: TGTGCCAGCAGCCAAGATTTGACAGCTTATCAGCCCCAGCATTTT. Amino acid sequence: CASSQDLTAYQPQHF.

The rearrangement joins TRBV5-1 to TRBJ1-2; possibly TRBD1 for D (5 bases). The V gene's germline CDR1 is SGHRS and CDR2 YFSETQ. Trimming pared 5 bases from V and 3 bases from J, leaving 14 bases between. The CDR3 length is 14 residues. CDR3 nucleotide sequence: TGCGCCAGCAGAGGGAGACAGCCTGACTATGGCTACACCTTC. Amino acid sequence: CASRGRQPDYGYTF.

Many counts were recorded for this clonotype. The genes are TRBV20-1 and TRBJ1-2, with unresolved D. The germline V and J ends were trimmed by 3 bases and 4 bases, with 9 bases remaining between them. From germline, CDR1 is DFQATT and CDR2 SNEGSKA (reference sequence). The CDR3 consists of 12 residues. The chain's CDR3 is CSASLGPYGYTF. DNA of the CDR3: TGCAGTGCTAGCCTGGGTCCCTATGGCTACACCTTC.

V is TRBV15 and J is TRBJ1-4; D is possibly TRBD1 (5 bases). The CDR3 spans 15 residues. With 0 bases removed from V and 7 bases from J, the gap between germline ends came to 12 bases. The germline CDR1 and CDR2 sequences are LNHNV and YYDKDF (reference sequence). CDR3 loop: CATSRDLGGTEKLFF. The DNA of the CDR3 is TGTGCCACCAGCAGAGATCTCGGAGGGACTGAAAAACTGTTTTTT.

Many counts were recorded for this clonotype. It is unclear where the CDR3 begins or ends on the DNA, so no DNA is shown, and the CDR3 is as TCRdb lists it. The V call is TRBV2, the J call TRBJ1-2. The length of the CDR3 is 13 amino acids, counting both ends. Germline loops: CDR1 SNHLY, CDR2 FYNNEI. The CDR3 loop reads CASSEREWASGTF.

CDR3 sequence: CASSLLGQNKAFF. CDR3 in DNA: TGTGCCAGCAGTTTATTGGGACAGAATAAAGCTTTCTTT. This sequence joins TRBV28 and TRBJ1-1, with 7 bases fitting TRBD1. Per the germline V gene, CDR1 is MDHEN and CDR2 is SYDVKM. This CDR3 has 13 residues. J gave up 9 bases and V 1 base, and 5 bases lay outside the gene matches. Full variable domain (remainder filled in from reference TRBV28 and TRBJ1-1): DVKVTQSSRYLVKRTGEKVFLECVQDMDHENMFWYRQDPGLGLRLIYFSYDVKMKEKGDIPEGYSVSREKKERFSLILESASTNQTSMYLCASSLLGQNKAFFGQGTRLTVV.

The V gene is TRBV24-1, the J gene TRBJ2-3; the match to TRBD2 covers 13 bases. Trimming at V came to 3 bases and at J to 2 bases, leaving 10 bases not matched to a gene. The germline V gene encodes CDR1 KGHDR and CDR2 SFDVKD. CDR3 length: 19 residues. The CDR3 DNA sequence: TGTGCCACCAGTGATCCCTCCGGGACTAGCGGGGTGGTCACAGATACGCAGTATTTT. Amino acids: CATSDPSGTSGVVTDTQYF.

J is TRBJ2-5 and V is TRBV29-1; D unclear. V was trimmed by 3 bases and J by 3 bases, leaving 14 bases between them. Looked up from germline, CDR1 is SQVTM and CDR2 is ANQGSEA. The CDR3 has 14 amino acids. DNA of the CDR3: TGCAGCGTTGAGGCCGGACGTAACAAAGAGACCCAGTACTTC. This encodes CSVEAGRNKETQYF.

This clonotype was recorded many times. Here the CDR3 reads CAIRPMGDTGELFF. CDR3 coding DNA: TGTGCCATCAGACCAATGGGGGATACCGGGGAGCTGTTTTTT. The chain is built from TRBV10-3 and TRBJ2-2; perhaps D is TRBD1 or TRBD2 (5 bases each). This CDR3 contains 14 residues. The V end lost 6 bases, the J end lost 5 bases, and 13 bases lay between the germline ends. The germline V gene encodes CDR1 ENHRY and CDR2 SYGVKD.

This clonotype was picked up a small number of times. DNA of the CDR3: TGTGCCAGCAGTTCCACAGGGGGCTCTGAAGCTTTCTTT. This translates into CASSSTGGSEAFF. The chain uses TRBV7-2 and TRBJ1-1, with TRBD1 matching 9 bases. This CDR3 spans 13 amino acids. The germline V gene encodes CDR1 SGHTA and CDR2 FQGNSA. V was clipped by 6 bases and J by 6 bases; unmatched bases: 5.

This sequence joins TRBV10-3 and TRBJ2-5, with no clear D. V dropped 0 bases and J dropped 3 bases, with 11 bases sitting between them. This CDR3 contains 15 residues. Germline CDR1 reads ENHRY; CDR2 reads SYGVKD. The CDR3 nucleotides are TGTGCCATCAGTGAGTCCATCGACTGGGAAGAGACCCAGTACTTC. Its translation is CAISESIDWEETQYF.

This clonotype was detected a few times. The gene calls are TRBV19 and TRBJ1-2, with D hard to call. V shed 2 bases and J shed 3 bases, with 7 bases lying between them. The CDR3 is 13 amino acids. From germline, CDR1 is LNHDA and CDR2 SQIVND (reference sequence). The CDR3 reads CASSIRDYYGYTF. CDR3 sequence (DNA): TGTGCCAGTAGTATAAGGGATTACTATGGCTACACCTTC.

Many counts were recorded for this clonotype. J is TRBJ1-4 and V is TRBV9; D perhaps matches TRBD1 (6 bases). Germline lookup yields CDR1 SGDLS and CDR2 YYNGEE. The CDR3 is 15 amino acids. V lost 4 bases and J lost 8, with 18 bases in between. The CDR3 nucleotides are TGTGCCAGCAGCCCCCGGAGGGGGGTCGGGGAAAAACTGTTTTTT. This sequence encodes CASSPRRGVGEKLFF.

The genes are TRBV9 and TRBJ1-3; no clear D gene. Per germline, CDR1 SGDLS and CDR2 YYNGEE. This CDR3 contains 14 residues. V was clipped by 0 bases and J by 8 bases, with 12 bases between them. DNA of the CDR3: TGTGCCAGCAGCGTAGTCGGGGAGTCGGACACCATATATTTT. Amino acids: CASSVVGESDTIYF.

This clonotype was seen ten or more times. The J gene is TRBJ2-7, the V gene TRBV15; 9 bases fit TRBD1. Germline V lookup: CDR1 LNHNV, CDR2 YYDKDF (reference sequence). The CDR3 sequence is 14 residues long. Trimming cost V 7 bases and J 1 base; bases outside gene matches: 5. CDR3 coding DNA: TGTGCCACCAACCGGGACAGGGCTTCCTACGAGCAGTACTTC. Its translation is CATNRDRASYEQYF.

Worth noting for this clonotype: A much larger clone is a single base away; this may be a read error. The chain couples TRBV29-1 to TRBJ2-7, with 7 nucleotides matching TRBD1. Germline V lookup: CDR1 SQVTM, CDR2 ANQGSEA. After removal of 7 bases from V and 7 bases from J, the junction contained 13 bases not matched to a gene. The CDR3 is made up of 13 amino acids. CDR3 in DNA: TGCAGCGGACAGGGCGGCCGGGCCAATGAGCAGTACTTC. Amino acids: CSGQGGRANEQYF.

This clonotype was counted only a few times. V gene TRBV2 combines with J gene TRBJ2-7, with 7 bases matching TRBD1. The CDR3 runs 12 residues. J gave up 4 bases and V 8 bases, and 5 bases lay outside the gene matches. Germline CDR1 is SNHLY and CDR2 is FYNNEI. CDR3 in DNA: TGTGCCAGCGGGGACAGCGTTTACGAGCAGTACTTC. Translating it yields CASGDSVYEQYF.